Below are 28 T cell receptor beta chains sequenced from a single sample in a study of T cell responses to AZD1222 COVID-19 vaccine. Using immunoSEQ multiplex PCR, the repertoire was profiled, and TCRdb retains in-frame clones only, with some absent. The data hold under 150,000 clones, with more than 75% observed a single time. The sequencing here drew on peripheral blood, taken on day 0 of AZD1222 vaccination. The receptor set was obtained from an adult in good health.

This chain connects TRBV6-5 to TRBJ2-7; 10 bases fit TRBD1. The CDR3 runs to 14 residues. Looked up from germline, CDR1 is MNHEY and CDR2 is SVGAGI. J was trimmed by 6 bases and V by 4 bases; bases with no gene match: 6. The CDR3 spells CASSFGQGGIEQYF. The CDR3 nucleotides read TGTGCCAGCAGTTTCGGACAGGGGGGCATCGAGCAGTACTTC.

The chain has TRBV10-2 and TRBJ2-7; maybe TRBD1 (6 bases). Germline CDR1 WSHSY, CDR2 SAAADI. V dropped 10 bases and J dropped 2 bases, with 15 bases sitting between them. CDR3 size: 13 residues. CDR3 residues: CATAPRGAYEQYF. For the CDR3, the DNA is TGCGCCACTGCGCCCAGGGGTGCCTACGAGCAGTACTTC.

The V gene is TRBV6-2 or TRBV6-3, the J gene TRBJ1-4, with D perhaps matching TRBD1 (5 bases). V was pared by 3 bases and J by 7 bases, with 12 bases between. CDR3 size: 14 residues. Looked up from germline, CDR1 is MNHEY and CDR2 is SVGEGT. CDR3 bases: TGTGCCAGCAGTTATTGGGGGAAAGGTGAAAAACTGTTTTTT. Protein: CASSYWGKGEKLFF.

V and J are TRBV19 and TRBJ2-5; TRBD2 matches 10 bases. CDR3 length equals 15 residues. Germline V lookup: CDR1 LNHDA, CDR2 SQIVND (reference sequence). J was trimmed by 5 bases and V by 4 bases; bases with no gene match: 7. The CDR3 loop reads CASSNLAGAGETQYF. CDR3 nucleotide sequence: TGTGCCAGTAGTAATCTAGCGGGAGCGGGGGAGACCCAGTACTTC.

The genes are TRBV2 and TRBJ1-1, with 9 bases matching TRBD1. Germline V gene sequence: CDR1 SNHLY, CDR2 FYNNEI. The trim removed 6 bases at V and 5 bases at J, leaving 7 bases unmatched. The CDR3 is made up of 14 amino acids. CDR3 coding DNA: TGTGCCAGCAGGGGGGGACAGGGTAGGACTGAAGCTTTCTTT. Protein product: CASRGGQGRTEAFF.

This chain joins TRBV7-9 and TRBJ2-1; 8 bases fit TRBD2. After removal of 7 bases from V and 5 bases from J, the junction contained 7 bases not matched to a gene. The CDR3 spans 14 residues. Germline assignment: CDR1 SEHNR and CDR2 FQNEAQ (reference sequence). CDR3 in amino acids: CASIAGTRNNEQFF. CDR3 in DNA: TGTGCCAGCATAGCCGGGACTAGGAACAATGAGCAGTTCTTC.

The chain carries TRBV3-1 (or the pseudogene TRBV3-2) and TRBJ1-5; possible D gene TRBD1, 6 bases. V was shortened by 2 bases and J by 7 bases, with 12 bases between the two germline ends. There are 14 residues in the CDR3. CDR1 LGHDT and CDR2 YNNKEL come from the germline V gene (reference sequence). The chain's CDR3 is CASSQTGHTQPQHF. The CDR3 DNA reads TGTGCCAGCAGCCAAACGGGACACACCCAGCCCCAGCATTTT.

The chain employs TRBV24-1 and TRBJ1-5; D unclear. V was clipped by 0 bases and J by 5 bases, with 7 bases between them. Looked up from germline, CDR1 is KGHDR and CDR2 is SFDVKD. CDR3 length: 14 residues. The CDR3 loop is CATSDLHVYQPQHF. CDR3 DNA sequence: TGTGCCACCAGTGATTTGCATGTCTATCAGCCCCAGCATTTT.

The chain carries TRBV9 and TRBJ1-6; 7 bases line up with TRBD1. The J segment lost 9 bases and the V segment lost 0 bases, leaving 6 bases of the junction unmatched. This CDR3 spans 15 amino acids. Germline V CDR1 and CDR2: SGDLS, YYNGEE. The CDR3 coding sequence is TGTGCCAGCAGCGTAGGCCGTTCAGGGGGTTCACCCCTCCACTTT. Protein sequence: CASSVGRSGGSPLHF.

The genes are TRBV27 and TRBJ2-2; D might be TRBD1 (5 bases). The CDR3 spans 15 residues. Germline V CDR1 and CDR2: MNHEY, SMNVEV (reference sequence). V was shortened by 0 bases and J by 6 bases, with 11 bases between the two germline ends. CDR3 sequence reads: CASSLSILGAGELFF. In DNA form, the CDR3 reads TGTGCCAGCAGTTTATCCATCTTAGGGGCCGGGGAGCTGTTTTTT.

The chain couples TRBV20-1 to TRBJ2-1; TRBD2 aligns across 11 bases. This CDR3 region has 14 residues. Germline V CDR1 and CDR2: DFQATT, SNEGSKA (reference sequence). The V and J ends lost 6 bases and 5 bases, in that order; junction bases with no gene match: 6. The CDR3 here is CSASSGRADNEQFF. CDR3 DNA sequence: TGCAGTGCGAGTAGCGGGAGGGCGGACAATGAGCAGTTCTTC.

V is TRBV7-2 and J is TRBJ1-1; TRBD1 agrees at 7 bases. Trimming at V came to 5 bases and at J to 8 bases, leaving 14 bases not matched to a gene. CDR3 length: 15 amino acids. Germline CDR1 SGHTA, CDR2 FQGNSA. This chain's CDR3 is CASSPLRGYGREAFF. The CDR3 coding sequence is TGTGCCAGCAGCCCGCTCAGGGGGTACGGACGGGAAGCTTTCTTT.

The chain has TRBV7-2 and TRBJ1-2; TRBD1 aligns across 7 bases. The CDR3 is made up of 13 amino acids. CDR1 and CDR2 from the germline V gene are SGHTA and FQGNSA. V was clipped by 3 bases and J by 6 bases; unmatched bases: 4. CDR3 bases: TGTGCCAGCAGCTTGGGAGGGGGCAATGGCTACACCTTC. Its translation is CASSLGGGNGYTF.

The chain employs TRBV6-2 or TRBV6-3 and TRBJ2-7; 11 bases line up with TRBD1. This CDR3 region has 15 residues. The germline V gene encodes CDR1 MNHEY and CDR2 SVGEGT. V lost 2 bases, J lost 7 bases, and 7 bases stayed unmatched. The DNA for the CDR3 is TGTGCCAGCAGTTACCGCGGGACAGGGGGGAATGAGCAGTACTTC. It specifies CASSYRGTGGNEQYF.

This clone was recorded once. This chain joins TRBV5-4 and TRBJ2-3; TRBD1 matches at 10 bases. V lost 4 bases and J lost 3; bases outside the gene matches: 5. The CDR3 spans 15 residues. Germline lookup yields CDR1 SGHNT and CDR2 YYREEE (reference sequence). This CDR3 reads CASSRTGGSTDTQYF. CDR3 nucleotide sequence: TGTGCCAGCAGCCGGACAGGGGGTAGTACAGATACGCAGTATTTT.

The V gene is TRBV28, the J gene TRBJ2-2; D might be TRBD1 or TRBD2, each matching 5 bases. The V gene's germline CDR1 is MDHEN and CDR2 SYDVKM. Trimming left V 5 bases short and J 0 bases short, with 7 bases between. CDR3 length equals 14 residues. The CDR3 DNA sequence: TGTGCCAGCAGTGTGGGGGCGAACACCGGGGAGCTGTTTTTT. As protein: CASSVGANTGELFF. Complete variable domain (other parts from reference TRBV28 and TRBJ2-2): DVKVTQSSRYLVKRTGEKVFLECVQDMDHENMFWYRQDPGLGLRLIYFSYDVKMKEKGDIPEGYSVSREKKERFSLILESASTNQTSMYLCASSVGANTGELFFGEGSRLTVL.

The DNA for the CDR3 is TGCGCCAGCAGCTTGGGCAGGGGGCAAAGTAATTCACCCCTCCACTTT. As protein: CASSLGRGQSNSPLHF. J is TRBJ1-6 and V is TRBV5-1; 8 positions agree with TRBD1. V lost 0 bases and J lost 6; bases outside the gene matches: 5. Germline CDR1 is SGHRS and CDR2 is YFSETQ. This CDR3 contains 16 residues.

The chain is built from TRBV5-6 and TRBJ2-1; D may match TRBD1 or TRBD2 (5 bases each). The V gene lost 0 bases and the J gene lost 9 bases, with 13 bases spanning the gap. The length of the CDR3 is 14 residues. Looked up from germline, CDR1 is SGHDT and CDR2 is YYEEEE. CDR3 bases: TGTGCCAGCAGCTTGGTTTCAGGGACCGGTGAGCAGTTCTTC. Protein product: CASSLVSGTGEQFF. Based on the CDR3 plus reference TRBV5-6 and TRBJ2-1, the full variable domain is DAGVTQSPTHLIKTRGQQVTLRCSPKSGHDTVSWYQQALGQGPQFIFQYYEEEERQRGNFPDRFSGHQFPNYSSELNVNALLLGDSALYLCASSLVSGTGEQFFGPGTRLTVL.

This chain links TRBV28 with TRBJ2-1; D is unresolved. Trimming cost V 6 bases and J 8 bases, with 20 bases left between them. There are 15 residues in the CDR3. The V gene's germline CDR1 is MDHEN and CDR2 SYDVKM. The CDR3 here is CASRPANAAFDEQFF. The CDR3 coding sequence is TGTGCCAGCAGACCAGCGAATGCGGCATTTGATGAGCAGTTCTTC.

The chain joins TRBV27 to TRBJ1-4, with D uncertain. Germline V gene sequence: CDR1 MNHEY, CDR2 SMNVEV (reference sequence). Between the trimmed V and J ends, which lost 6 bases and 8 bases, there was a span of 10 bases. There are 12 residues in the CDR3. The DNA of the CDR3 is TGTGCCAGCAGCTTACTCGGGGAAAAACTGTTTTTT. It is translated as CASSLLGEKLFF.

The DNA of the CDR3 is TGTGCCACCCAGGAGAACTATGGCTACACCTTC. Translated, it gives CATQENYGYTF. The V and J genes are TRBV6-6 and TRBJ1-2; D gene ambiguous. The CDR3 totals 11 residues. CDR1 is MNHNY and CDR2 is SVGAGI in the germline V gene (reference sequence). V dropped 10 bases and J dropped 2 bases, with 8 bases sitting between them.

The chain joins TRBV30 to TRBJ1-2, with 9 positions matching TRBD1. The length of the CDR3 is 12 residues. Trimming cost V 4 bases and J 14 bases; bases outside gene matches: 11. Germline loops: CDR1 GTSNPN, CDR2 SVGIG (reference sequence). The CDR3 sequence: CAWTPMGTGNTF. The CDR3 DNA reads TGTGCCTGGACCCCGATGGGGACAGGGAATACCTTC.

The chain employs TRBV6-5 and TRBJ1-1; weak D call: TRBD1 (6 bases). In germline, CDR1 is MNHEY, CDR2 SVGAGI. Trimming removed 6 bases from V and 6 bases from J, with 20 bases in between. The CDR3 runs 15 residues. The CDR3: CASSRREEGGAEAFF. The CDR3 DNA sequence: TGTGCCAGCAGCCGCCGAGAGGAGGGGGGCGCTGAAGCTTTCTTT.

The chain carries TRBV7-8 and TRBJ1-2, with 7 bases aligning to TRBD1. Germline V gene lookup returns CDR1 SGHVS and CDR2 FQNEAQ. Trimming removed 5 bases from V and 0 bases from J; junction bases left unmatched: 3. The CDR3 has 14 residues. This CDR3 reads CASSPTGTNYGYTF. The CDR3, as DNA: TGTGCCAGCAGCCCGACAGGGACTAACTATGGCTACACCTTC.

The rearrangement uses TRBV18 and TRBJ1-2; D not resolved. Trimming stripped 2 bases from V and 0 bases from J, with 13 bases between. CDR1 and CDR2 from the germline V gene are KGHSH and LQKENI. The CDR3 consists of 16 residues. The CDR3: CASSPVPGRANYGYTF. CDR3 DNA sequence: TGTGCCAGCTCACCAGTCCCCGGACGAGCTAACTATGGCTACACCTTC.

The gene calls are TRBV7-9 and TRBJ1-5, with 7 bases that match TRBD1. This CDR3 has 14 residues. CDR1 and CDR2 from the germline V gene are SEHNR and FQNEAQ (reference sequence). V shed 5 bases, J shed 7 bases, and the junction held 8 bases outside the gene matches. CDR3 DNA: TGTGCCAGCAGCCTGGACCAGGGGGACCAGCCCCAGCATTTT. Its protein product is CASSLDQGDQPQHF.

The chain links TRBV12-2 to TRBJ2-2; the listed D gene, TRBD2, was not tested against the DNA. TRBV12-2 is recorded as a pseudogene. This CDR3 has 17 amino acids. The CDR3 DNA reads TGTGCAAGTCGCGCCTATTCCGGCGCCCGTGAGGCCGGGGAGCTGTTTTTT. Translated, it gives CASRAYSGAREAGELFF.

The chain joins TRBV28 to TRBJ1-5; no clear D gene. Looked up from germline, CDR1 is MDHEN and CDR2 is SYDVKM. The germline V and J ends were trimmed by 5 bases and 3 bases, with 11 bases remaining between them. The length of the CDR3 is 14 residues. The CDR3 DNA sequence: TGTGCCAGCAGTCAGGACCTGTACAATCAGCCCCAGCATTTT. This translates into CASSQDLYNQPQHF.